These 9 T cell receptor beta chains came from one sample sequenced in a study of OX40 agonist ivuxolimab in advanced cancers. Here immunoSEQ multiplex PCR was the method, and the copy in TCRdb shows in-frame clones only, minus some. Here the sample spans approximately 80,000 clones, under 95% being singletons. The sequenced sample was CD4+ or CD8+ T cells sorted from blood, obtained in a trial of the OX40 agonist ivuxolimab. All receptors come from an adult with an advanced solid tumor such as melanoma, head and neck, liver or kidney cancer.

V is TRBV7-2 and J is TRBJ2-1, with TRBD2 identical over 13 bases. The ends lost 2 bases at V and 4 bases at J; junction bases unmatched: 5. The CDR3 is made up of 17 amino acids. The germline gives CDR1 SGHTA, CDR2 FQGNSA. CDR3 region: CASSLLRLAGGYNEQFF. CDR3 sequence (DNA): TGTGCCAGCAGCTTACTCCGACTAGCGGGGGGATACAATGAGCAGTTCTTC.

The chain is built from TRBV10-3 and TRBJ2-2; D is perhaps TRBD2 (6 bases). In germline, CDR1 is ENHRY, CDR2 SYGVKD. This CDR3 region has 16 residues. V was pared by 4 bases and J by 2 bases, with 14 bases between. The CDR3 DNA follows: TGTGCCATCAGTGGCGGGAAGGGGCAAAACACCGGGGAGCTGTTTTTT. Translation: CAISGGKGQNTGELFF.

The chain has TRBV6-1 and TRBJ2-5; D gene unclear. In germline, CDR1 is MNHNS, CDR2 SASEGT. The CDR3 covers 13 residues. V was trimmed by 6 bases and J by 3 bases, leaving 11 bases between them. CDR3 in DNA: TGTGCCAGCAGGGCCCGGCAGAAAGAGACCCAGTACTTC. It translates to CASRARQKETQYF.

The genes are TRBV19 and TRBJ2-3; TRBD2 might be the D (6 bases). The CDR3 is 14 amino acids. The ends were cut back, 7 bases at V and 4 bases at J, with 15 bases in the middle. Germline lookup yields CDR1 LNHDA and CDR2 SQIVND (reference sequence). The DNA for the CDR3 is TGTGCCAGTACCCCGGGGGTCGGGCCAGATACGCAGTATTTT. This translates into CASTPGVGPDTQYF.

The J gene is TRBJ2-3, the V gene TRBV4-1; D ambiguous. Germline CDR1 MGHRA, CDR2 YSYEKL. The CDR3 has 14 amino acids. The V and J ends lost 0 bases and 2 bases respectively, with 6 bases between them. Here the CDR3 DNA reads TGCGCCAGCAGCCAAGAGAGCAACACAGATACGCAGTATTTT. It translates to CASSQESNTDTQYF.

This clone was detected a few times. The chain uses TRBV19 and TRBJ2-2; 8 bases agree with TRBD1. Germline V gene lookup returns CDR1 LNHDA and CDR2 SQIVND (reference sequence). The length of the CDR3 is 14 residues. V lost 10 bases and J lost 1; bases outside the gene matches: 5. DNA of the CDR3: TGTGCCATAGGAGACAGGGGGAACACCGGGGAGCTGTTTTTT. As protein: CAIGDRGNTGELFF.

The rearrangement uses TRBV6-1 and TRBJ2-7; D is undetermined. V lost 3 bases and J lost 5, with 5 bases in between. CDR1 MNHNS and CDR2 SASEGT come from the germline V gene. There are 11 residues in the CDR3. CDR3: CASSEGNEQYF. The CDR3 DNA reads as TGTGCCAGCAGTGAGGGGAACGAGCAGTACTTC.

The CDR3 coding sequence is TGTGCCACCTCGAGGGGCCAAGCCTCCCAAGAGACCCAGTACTTC. Translating it yields CATSRGQASQETQYF. The chain recombines TRBV10-3 with TRBJ2-5; D could derive from TRBD1 or TRBD2 (5 bases each). CDR3 length: 15 residues. Trimming took 10 bases from V and 1 from J, leaving 19 bases between them. From germline, CDR1 is ENHRY and CDR2 SYGVKD.

The chain is built from TRBV7-9 and TRBJ2-5; 7 nucleotides line up with TRBD2. The germline V gene encodes CDR1 SEHNR and CDR2 FQNEAQ (reference sequence). V lost 7 bases, J lost 2 bases, and 10 bases stayed unmatched. The CDR3 is 15 amino acids. The CDR3 DNA reads TGTGCCAGCACCCCCACGGCCGGGGGGCAAGAGACCCAGTACTTC. The encoded protein is CASTPTAGGQETQYF.